The 9 T cell receptor beta chains below all came from one sample that was sequenced in a study of cytomegalovirus exposure and HLA in healthy donors. The PCR contained 60 Vbeta and 13 Jbeta primers. Sequenced by immunoSEQ multiplex PCR; TCRdb stores in-frame clones only, minus some. Among just over 150,000 clones listed, approximately 80% were seen once. The source material was PBMCs. The receptors derive from a male donor in good health and CMV-seropositive.

The CDR3 reads CASGVTRGSSYNEQFF. CDR3 DNA sequence: TGTGCTAGTGGTGTGACGCGGGGGAGCTCCTACAATGAGCAGTTCTTC. This sequence joins TRBV12-5 and TRBJ2-1; 7 bases agree with TRBD2. CDR1 and CDR2 from the germline V gene are LGHNT and FRNRAP. This CDR3 is 16 amino acids long. J gave up 0 bases and V 5 bases, and 7 bases lay outside the gene matches.

CDR3 bases: TGTGCCAGCAGTCCGGGACAGCAGCAAGAGACCCAGTACTTC. Translation gives CASSPGQQQETQYF. The chain recombines TRBV9 with TRBJ2-5; 7 nucleotides line up with TRBD1. Germline V gene data show CDR1 as SGDLS and CDR2 as YYNGEE. V was clipped by 5 bases and J by 2 bases; unmatched bases: 6. CDR3 length: 14 amino acids.

The gene calls are TRBV11-2 and TRBJ2-3, with 8 nucleotides matching TRBD2. Germline V CDR1 and CDR2: SGHAT, FQNNGV. V lost 1 base and J lost 3; bases outside the gene matches: 6. There are 16 residues in the CDR3. CDR3 sequence reads: CASSLVLGGRTDTQYF. For the CDR3, the DNA is TGTGCCAGCAGCTTAGTTTTGGGCGGGAGGACAGATACGCAGTATTTT.

The chain combines TRBV5-5 with TRBJ2-7, with 8 bases aligning to TRBD2. Germline CDR1 and CDR2: SGHKS and YYEKEE (reference sequence). The CDR3 sequence is 13 residues long. V dropped 6 bases and J dropped 9; count of bases not matched to a gene: 11. CDR3 loop: CASTPAGVQGQYF. The CDR3 region has the DNA TGTGCCAGCACCCCAGCGGGAGTTCAGGGGCAGTACTTC.

The V gene is TRBV5-1, the J gene TRBJ1-1, with D uncertain. Germline CDR1 reads SGHRS; CDR2 reads YFSETQ. The CDR3 length is 13 residues. V was cut by 4 bases and J by 2 bases, with 9 bases left in between. CDR3 loop: CASSLEVNTEAFF. The CDR3 DNA sequence: TGCGCCAGCAGCCTAGAGGTTAACACTGAAGCTTTCTTT.

The chain uses TRBV4-1 and TRBJ2-2; maybe TRBD2 (5 bases). This CDR3 contains 18 residues. Germline lookup yields CDR1 MGHRA and CDR2 YSYEKL. V was shortened by 3 bases and J by 2 bases, with 19 bases between the two germline ends. In DNA form, the CDR3 reads TGCGCCAGCAGCCACCTAAGCAGGCCTAGCCCTAACACCGGGGAGCTGTTTTTT. This codes for CASSHLSRPSPNTGELFF.

The CDR3 is CASSVEDGKGAFF. In DNA, the CDR3 is TGTGCCAGCAGCGTAGAGGACGGGAAAGGTGCTTTCTTT. The V gene is TRBV9, the J gene TRBJ1-1, with unresolved D. Germline V gene lookup returns CDR1 SGDLS and CDR2 YYNGEE. CDR3 length equals 13 residues. V was shortened by 0 bases and J by 11 bases, with 14 bases between the two germline ends. Variable domain in full (rest from reference TRBV9 and TRBJ1-1): DSGVTQTPKHLITATGQRVTLRCSPRSGDLSVYWYQQSLDQGLQFLIQYYNGEERAKGNILERFSAQQFPDLHSELNLSSLELGDSALYFCASSVEDGKGAFFGQGTRLTVV.

This chain uses TRBV5-1 with TRBJ2-2; D not certain. Germline V gene lookup returns CDR1 SGHRS and CDR2 YFSETQ. The CDR3 runs 14 residues. V lost 4 bases and J lost 6, with 13 bases in between. DNA for the CDR3: TGCGCCAGCAGCCCCTCACCTAGTCCCGGGGAGCTGTTTTTT. Its protein is CASSPSPSPGELFF.

The V call is TRBV9, the J call TRBJ2-1; no clear D gene. The CDR3 is made up of 11 amino acids. V gave up 3 bases and J gave up 6 bases, with 4 bases separating them. Germline CDR1 reads SGDLS; CDR2 reads YYNGEE. This CDR3 reads CASSERNEQFF. In nucleotides, the CDR3 is TGTGCCAGCAGCGAGCGCAATGAGCAGTTCTTC.